The clone carrying this T cell receptor (beta chain) was picked up a small number of times. As yet, its antigen is unknown. This sample stems from a study of naive and memory T cell subsets. Findings of the study overall: No ground truth validated the naive and memory repertoire findings. Activation and differentiation may alter RNA-based TCR counts. From naive to CM, EM and EMRA, diversity decreased and Gini increased.

An equimolar mix of two oligonucleotides served as the beta constant-region primer for TRBC1 and TRBC2. Ligated cDNA was amplified by four rounds of PCR with nested alpha and beta constant-region primers and SP2. MiXCR was run by TCRdb on the UMI-ligation and nested PCR reads, yielding one entry per CDR3 protein. Found here are 95,000 to 150,000 distinct CDR3 sequences, 36% of them singletons; the top ten hold less than 1%. The CDR3 contains 14 residues. Germline lookup yields CDR1 MNHEY and CDR2 SVGAGI. Trimming removed 5 bases from V and 5 bases from J; junction bases left unmatched: 7. The sequenced sample consisted of central memory CD4+ T cells from blood. V gene TRBV6-5 combines with J gene TRBJ2-5; 8 bases are shared with TRBD1. This TCR was sampled from a human donor in good health. In DNA form, the CDR3 reads TGTGCCAGCAGTGAGACAGGGGCCGGGGAGACCCAGTACTTC. Its translation is CASSETGAGETQYF.